This is a list of T cell receptor beta chains from one sample in a study of shared clonotypes between healthy human individuals. Assay: immunoSEQ multiplex PCR; the TCRdb copy retains only in-frame clones and omits some. Here the sample spans roughly 2,000,000 clones, just under 95% being singletons. The sequenced sample was naive CD8+ T cells sorted from blood. The receptor set was obtained from a man younger than 35 in good health. Each CDR3 is given with its conserved first and last residue. A D gene is named only where the DNA matches it firmly. Size values are once, few and many counts, or a class for expanded clones, and some rows have none.

>TRBJ1-5|NA|NA|TRBV28
CASSLSPGSRDQPQHF
TGTGCCAGCAGTTTATCCCCCGGGTCGAGGGATCAGCCCCAGCATTTT
>TRBJ2-1|NA|TRBD2|TRBV5-4
CASSRDYSDEQFF
TGTGCCAGCAGCAGGGACTATTCGGATGAGCAGTTCTTC
>TRBJ2-7|once|TRBD1|TRBV4-1
CASSRGQGVTYEQYF
TGCGCCAGCAGCCGCGGACAGGGGGTCACCTACGAGCAGTACTTC
>TRBJ2-7|NA|NA|TRBV4-3
CASSQNRDTSYEQYF
TGCGCCAGCAGCCAGAACCGGGACACCTCCTACGAGCAGTACTTC
>TRBJ1-5|NA|TRBD1|TRBV7-8
CASSLGTGAGNQPQHF
TGTGCCAGCAGCTTAGGGACAGGGGCCGGGAATCAGCCCCAGCATTTT
>TRBJ1-1|NA|NA|TRBV6-6
CASSINRERNTEAFF
TGTGCCAGCAGTATTAACAGGGAGCGAAACACTGAAGCTTTCTTT
>TRBJ2-7|NA|TRBD1|TRBV19
CASSIGHRGIPEQYF
TGTGCCAGTAGTATTGGGCACAGGGGGATCCCCGAGCAGTACTTC
>TRBJ2-1|NA|TRBD2|TRBV7-9
CASSTRTSGAYNEQFF
TGTGCCAGCAGCACACGGACTAGCGGGGCATACAATGAGCAGTTCTTC
>TRBJ2-7|NA|NA|TRBV6-1
CASSEWVSSYEQYF
TGTGCCAGCAGTGAATGGGTCAGTTCCTACGAGCAGTACTTC
>TRBJ1-2|NA|NA|TRBV30
CAWSHRVGGYGYTF
TGTGCCTGGTCACATCGAGTCGGTGGCTATGGCTACACCTTC
>TRBJ1-1|NA|NA|TRBV28
CASCPSNTEAFF
TGTGCCAGCTGCCCTTCTAACACTGAAGCTTTCTTT
>TRBJ1-1|NA|NA|TRBV19
CASSPTRQANTEAFF
TGTGCCAGTAGTCCTACCCGGCAGGCGAACACTGAAGCTTTCTTT
>TRBJ2-3|NA|TRBD2|TRBV7-6
CASSTGPSGGSTDTQYF
TGTGCCAGCAGCACGGGTCCAAGCGGGGGTAGCACAGATACGCAGTATTTT
>TRBJ2-2|NA|NA|TRBV7-9
CASSQQGNTGELFF
TGTGCCAGCAGCCAACAGGGAAACACCGGGGAGCTGTTTTTT
>TRBJ2-2|few|NA|TRBV27
CASSGQPYGGELFF
TGTGCCAGCAGCGGACAGCCTTATGGCGGGGAGCTGTTTTTT
>TRBJ2-1|NA|NA|TRBV30
CAHRGYNEQFF
TGTGCCCACCGGGGGTACAATGAGCAGTTCTTC
>TRBJ2-7|NA|TRBD2|TRBV7-8
CASSSRTSGRSAYEQYF
TGTGCCAGCAGCTCACGGACTAGCGGGAGGTCGGCCTACGAGCAGTACTTC
>TRBJ2-5|NA|TRBD2|TRBV29-1
CSVDLAGGQETQYF
TGCAGCGTTGATCTAGCGGGAGGGCAAGAGACCCAGTACTTC
>TRBJ1-1|NA|NA|TRBV11-2
CASSPHPGQGRTEAFF
TGTGCCAGCAGCCCGCACCCTGGGCAGGGGAGGACTGAAGCTTTCTTT
>TRBJ2-7|NA|NA|TRBV5-1
CASSPVRDNYEQYF
TGCGCCAGCAGCCCGGTGAGGGATAACTACGAGCAGTACTTC
>TRBJ1-1|NA|TRBD1|TRBV15
CATSQGQGGTEAFF
TGTGCCACCAGCCAAGGACAGGGGGGAACTGAAGCTTTCTTT
>TRBJ1-2|NA|TRBD1|TRBV9
CASSTGTELSGYGYTF
TGTGCCAGCAGCACCGGGACAGAACTATCCGGCTATGGCTACACCTTC
>TRBJ1-4|NA|NA|TRBV30
CAWSPSNEKLFF
TGTGCCTGGAGTCCTTCTAATGAAAAACTGTTTTTT
>TRBJ2-2|NA|TRBD1|TRBV4-3
CASSQAPGGTGELFF
TGCGCCAGCAGCCAAGCTCCAGGGGGCACCGGGGAGCTGTTTTTT
>TRBJ2-7|once|TRBD2|TRBV7-8
CASSLVLREGPSSYEQYF
TGTGCCAGCAGCTTAGTTCTGCGGGAGGGCCCCAGTTCCTACGAGCAGTACTTC
>TRBJ2-1|NA|NA|TRBV7-7
CASSPSGQGGDEQFF
TGTGCTAGCAGCCCAAGTGGGCAGGGTGGCGATGAGCAGTTCTTC
>TRBJ2-5|NA|TRBD2|TRBV6-5
CASSVAGGIQETQYF
TGTGCCAGCAGCGTAGCGGGGGGGATACAAGAGACCCAGTACTTC
>TRBJ2-7|NA|NA|TRBV30
CAWSSASEQYF
TGTGCCTGGAGTTCGGCCAGCGAGCAGTACTTC
>TRBJ2-3|NA|TRBD2|TRBV28
CASSLFPGLAGGSTDTQYF
TGTGCCAGCAGTTTATTCCCGGGACTAGCGGGGGGAAGCACAGATACGCAGTATTTT
>TRBJ2-2|NA|TRBD1|TRBV5-4
CASSFFGTGSTGELFF
TGTGCCAGCAGCTTTTTTGGGACAGGGAGCACCGGGGAGCTGTTTTTT
>TRBJ2-7|NA|NA|TRBV5-1
CASSLAGQADEQYF
TGCGCCAGCAGCTTGGCGGGGCAGGCTGACGAGCAGTACTTC
>TRBJ2-7|NA|NA|TRBV2
CASRHLDGTGNYEQYF
TGTGCCAGCAGGCACTTGGACGGGACCGGTAACTACGAGCAGTACTTC
>TRBJ1-1|NA|NA|TRBV4-1
CASSQEDLGGGPEAFF
TGCGCCAGCAGCCAAGAGGACCTTGGGGGAGGCCCTGAAGCTTTCTTT
>TRBJ1-1|NA|NA|TRBV6-1
CASSAPLRGEVGEAFF
TGTGCCAGCAGTGCACCCCTACGGGGGGAAGTCGGTGAAGCTTTCTTT
>TRBJ2-5|NA|TRBD1|TRBV30
CAWSGDSQTQYF
TGTGCCTGGAGCGGGGACAGCCAGACCCAGTACTTC
>TRBJ2-7|NA|TRBD1|TRBV5-1
CASSLGTGGGYEQYF
TGCGCCAGCAGCTTGGGGACAGGGGGTGGTTACGAGCAGTACTTC
>TRBJ2-3|once|TRBD2|TRBV13
CASSSGGADTQYF
TGTGCCAGCAGCTCGGGGGGAGCAGATACGCAGTATTTT
>TRBJ1-6|few|NA|TRBV28
CASSLQYNSPLHF
TGTGCCAGCAGTTTGCAGTATAATTCACCCCTCCACTTT
>TRBJ2-7|NA|TRBD1|TRBV7-8
CASSLWTGELYEQYF
TGTGCCAGCAGCTTATGGACAGGGGAACTTTACGAGCAGTACTTC
>TRBJ2-5|NA|NA|TRBV19
CASSGAGGALETQYF
TGTGCCAGTAGTGGGGCAGGGGGGGCTTTAGAGACCCAGTACTTC
>TRBJ2-1|NA|TRBD2|TRBV6-5
CATKTGSGAYNEQFF
TGTGCCACTAAAACGGGTAGCGGGGCCTACAATGAGCAGTTCTTC
>TRBJ2-2|NA|NA|TRBV9
CASSAPRGGVNTGELFF
TGTGCCAGCAGCGCCCCAAGAGGGGGGGTGAACACCGGGGAGCTGTTTTTT
>TRBJ1-2|NA|NA|TRBV7-8
CASSLEGGYGYTF
TGTGCCAGCAGCTTAGAGGGGGGCTATGGCTACACCTTC
>TRBJ2-1|NA|NA|TRBV7-2
CASSALGNEQFF
TGTGCCAGCAGCGCCCTGGGTAATGAGCAGTTCTTC
>TRBJ2-7|NA|TRBD2|TRBV4-3
CASSQDVSREGAYEQYF
TGCGCCAGCAGCCAAGATGTGTCGCGGGAGGGCGCCTACGAGCAGTACTTC
>TRBJ1-1|NA|NA|TRBV7-9
CASSYSGQSAFF
TGTGCCAGCAGCTACTCGGGGCAGTCGGCTTTCTTT
>TRBJ2-7|once|NA|TRBV25-1
CASSEYVRGEQYF
TGTGCCAGCAGTGAATATGTGCGTGGCGAGCAGTACTTC
>TRBJ2-5|NA|NA|TRBV27
CASSLPGSQTQYF
TGTGCCAGCAGTTTACCGGGCAGCCAGACCCAGTACTTC
>TRBJ2-1|NA|TRBD2|TRBV6-5
CASSIAGDYNEQFF
TGTGCCAGCAGTATAGCGGGCGACTACAATGAGCAGTTCTTC
>TRBJ2-7|NA|NA|TRBV11-3
CASSPGPGNLDEQYF
TGTGCCAGCAGCCCAGGGCCAGGAAACCTCGACGAGCAGTACTTC
>TRBJ2-4|NA|NA|TRBV29-1
CSVDFGGLDKNIQYF
TGCAGCGTTGATTTTGGGGGACTCGACAAAAACATTCAGTACTTC
>TRBJ2-7|NA|NA|TRBV5-1
CASSLGTPYYEQYF
TGCGCCAGCAGCTTGGGGACACCCTACTACGAGCAGTACTTC
>TRBJ1-2|once|NA|TRBV10-3
CATRSPFSNYGYTF
TGTGCCACCAGATCGCCCTTTTCAAACTATGGCTACACCTTC
>TRBJ1-4|NA|NA|TRBV4-1
CASSQDAYRLNEKLFF
TGCGCCAGCAGCCAAGATGCGTACAGACTAAATGAAAAACTGTTTTTT
>TRBJ2-1|NA|TRBD2|TRBV5-6
CASSLGLAGNNEQFF
TGTGCCAGCAGCTTGGGACTAGCGGGAAACAATGAGCAGTTCTTC
>TRBJ2-1|NA|NA|TRBV4-3
CASSQDLTSLNEQFF
TGCGCCAGCAGCCAAGATCTGACTAGTCTCAATGAGCAGTTCTTC
>TRBJ2-4|NA|TRBD2|TRBV6-1
CASSGWSGENIQYF
TGTGCCAGCAGTGGGTGGAGCGGGGAAAACATTCAGTACTTC